These 9 T cell receptor beta chains originate from one sample sequenced in a study of cytomegalovirus exposure and HLA in healthy donors. The PCR had 60 Vbeta and 13 Jbeta primers. Profiling relied on immunoSEQ multiplex PCR, and the TCRdb table lists in-frame clones only, not all of them. The data contain fewer than 90,000 clones, about two thirds of them seen just once; the ten biggest clones take up 7.5% to 9%. Specimen: PBMCs. The receptor source for this set is a man aged 40-49 years in good health and CMV-seropositive.

The chain combines TRBV2 with TRBJ2-1; TRBD1 matches at 7 bases. V gave up 6 bases and J gave up 4 bases; unmatched junction bases: 3. Germline CDR1 is SNHLY and CDR2 is FYNNEI. The CDR3 extends over 13 amino acids. DNA of the CDR3: TGTGCCAGCAGCCGGGACAGTTACAATGAGCAGTTCTTC. Protein product: CASSRDSYNEQFF.

A few counts support this clone. CDR3 bases: TGTGCCAGCTCACCAGCGTCAACTAATGAAAAACTGTTTTTT. Amino acids: CASSPASTNEKLFF. The chain carries TRBV18 and TRBJ1-4; no firm D call. V gave up 2 bases and J gave up 0 bases, with 4 bases separating them. The CDR3 length is 14 residues. Per the germline V gene, CDR1 is KGHSH and CDR2 is LQKENI.

This clone was counted between two and nine times. J is TRBJ2-2 and V is TRBV25-1, with 8 bases that match TRBD1. The CDR3 is 15 residues long. The ends lost 4 bases at V and 3 bases at J; junction bases unmatched: 4. The germline V gene has CDR1 MGHDK and CDR2 SYGVNS. The CDR3 DNA follows: TGTGCCAGCAGTGTGGCAGGGGGCGACACCGGGGAGCTGTTTTTT. Translation: CASSVAGGDTGELFF.

This clone was found once. The chain employs TRBV4-2 and TRBJ1-3, with D possibly matching TRBD1 (5 bases). Germline V gene sequence: CDR1 LGHNA, CDR2 YNFKEQ. CDR3 length: 14 residues. Between the trimmed V and J ends, which lost 4 bases and 2 bases, there was a span of 9 bases. CDR3 residues: CASSPGEAGNTIYF. Here the CDR3 DNA reads TGTGCCAGCAGCCCGGGGGAGGCTGGAAACACCATATATTTT.

The rearrangement uses TRBV29-1 and TRBJ2-3, with a weak D call TRBD2 (5 bases). The CDR3 is 11 amino acids. With 4 bases removed from V and 5 bases from J, the gap between germline ends came to 7 bases. Germline V gives CDR1 SQVTM, CDR2 ANQGSEA. The chain's CDR3 is CSVASGDTQYF. The CDR3 nucleotides are TGCAGCGTTGCGAGCGGAGATACGCAGTATTTT.

The chain carries TRBV5-5 and TRBJ1-1; no clear D gene. The germline gives CDR1 SGHKS, CDR2 YYEKEE (reference sequence). Trimming removed 5 bases from V and 2 bases from J, with 16 bases in between. The CDR3 is 15 amino acids. In nucleotides, the CDR3 is TGTGCCAGCAGATTTGGAGGCGGAAGTAACACTGAAGCTTTCTTT. Amino acid sequence: CASRFGGGSNTEAFF.

The genes are TRBV12-5 and TRBJ1-2; 9 positions agree with TRBD1. The V gene end was trimmed by 5 bases and the J gene end by 6 bases; junction bases not matched to a gene: 7. The CDR3 runs to 14 residues. Germline assignment: CDR1 LGHNT and CDR2 FRNRAP. This CDR3 reads CASGGGQGGDGYTF. CDR3 nucleotides: TGTGCTAGTGGTGGGGGACAGGGTGGGGATGGCTACACCTTC.

CDR3 in DNA: TGTGCCAGCGGAACAGGGGGCCAGCCCCAGCATTTT. Protein product: CASGTGGQPQHF. The chain uses TRBV28 and TRBJ1-5; 9 nucleotides agree with TRBD1. Per the germline V gene, CDR1 is MDHEN and CDR2 is SYDVKM. The CDR3 sequence is 12 residues long. The J segment lost 7 bases and the V segment lost 8 bases, leaving 3 bases of the junction unmatched. Variable domain in full (rest from reference TRBV28 and TRBJ1-5): DVKVTQSSRYLVKRTGEKVFLECVQDMDHENMFWYRQDPGLGLRLIYFSYDVKMKEKGDIPEGYSVSREKKERFSLILESASTNQTSMYLCASGTGGQPQHFGDGTRLSIL.

This rearrangement joins TRBV5-8 to TRBJ1-5; a possible D gene is TRBD1 (5 bases). The CDR3 extends over 15 amino acids. V lost 4 bases and J lost 0, with 11 bases in between. The germline V gene encodes CDR1 SGHTS and CDR2 YDEGEE. The chain's CDR3 is CASSLRVNSNQPQHF. The CDR3 DNA is TGTGCCAGCAGCCTCAGGGTTAATAGCAATCAGCCCCAGCATTTT. Based on the CDR3 plus reference TRBV5-8 and TRBJ1-5, the full variable domain is EAGVTQSPTHLIKTRGQQATLRCSPISGHTSVYWYQQALGLGLQFLLWYDEGEERNRGNFPPRFSGRQFPNYSSELNVNALELEDSALYLCASSLRVNSNQPQHFGDGTRLSIL.